Listed here are 29 T cell receptor beta chains from one sample, sequenced in a study of T cell responses to AZD1222 COVID-19 vaccine. Clones were sequenced by immunoSEQ multiplex PCR, and TCRdb holds only the in-frame ones, with some missing. Seen here are over 150,000 clones, 75% to 90% observed once, and the top ten hold about 2.5%. The sample was peripheral blood, taken on day 0 of AZD1222 vaccination. The receptors were sampled from an adult in good health.

This clone was counted a few times. The chain links TRBV29-1 to TRBJ2-2, with 8 bases aligning to TRBD2. The CDR3 length is 14 residues. The V segment lost 6 bases and the J segment 1 base; nucleotides outside the gene matches: 4. The germline V gene has CDR1 SQVTM and CDR2 ANQGSEA. The CDR3 DNA reads as TGCAGCGTGCCGCTAGCGGGGAACACCGGGGAGCTGTTTTTT. This encodes CSVPLAGNTGELFF.

This clone appeared once. The rearrangement links TRBV9 to TRBJ1-3; no clear D gene. Germline values: CDR1 SGDLS, CDR2 YYNGEE. CDR3 length: 16 amino acids. The V and J ends lost 3 bases and 0 bases respectively, with 13 bases between them. CDR3 region: CASSATPGSSGNTIYF. CDR3 DNA: TGTGCCAGCAGCGCCACCCCCGGTTCCTCTGGAAACACCATATATTTT.

The chain's CDR3 is CASGWGSTDTQYF. The CDR3 DNA reads as TGTGCCAGCGGGTGGGGGAGCACAGATACGCAGTATTTT. The V call is TRBV19, the J call TRBJ2-3, with D perhaps matching TRBD1 or TRBD2 (5 bases each). Germline CDR1 and CDR2: LNHDA and SQIVND (reference sequence). V was cut by 9 bases and J by 0 bases, with 10 bases left in between. The CDR3 extends over 13 amino acids.

The gene calls are TRBV27 and TRBJ2-7, with a weak D call TRBD1 (6 bases). Trimming removed 4 bases at V and 0 bases at J, with 10 bases between. Germline V gene sequence: CDR1 MNHEY, CDR2 SMNVEV (reference sequence). This CDR3 is 14 amino acids long. CDR3 amino acids: CASSSLRGSYEQYF. CDR3 nucleotide sequence: TGTGCCAGCAGTTCCCTCAGGGGCTCCTACGAGCAGTACTTC.

This clone was observed a handful of times. The chain links TRBV6-4 to TRBJ1-2; D is ambiguous. The V gene lost 3 bases and the J gene lost 2 bases, with 13 bases spanning the gap. Germline V gene lookup returns CDR1 MRHNA and CDR2 SNTAGT. The CDR3 runs to 15 residues. The CDR3 is CASSDRTGGNYGYTF. In nucleotides, the CDR3 is TGTGCCAGCAGTGATCGGACGGGAGGAAACTATGGCTACACCTTC.

This sequence joins TRBV5-1 and TRBJ2-1, with 11 bases that match TRBD2. CDR1 and CDR2 (germline): SGHRS, YFSETQ. The CDR3 loop spans 16 amino acids. The V gene end was trimmed by 0 bases and the J gene end by 9 bases; junction bases not matched to a gene: 8. The DNA of the CDR3 is TGCGCCAGCAGCTTGGCCCAACTAGCGGGAGTCCCTGAGCAGTTCTTC. Its protein is CASSLAQLAGVPEQFF.

The V gene is TRBV15, the J gene TRBJ1-2; D is uncertain. Germline V CDR1 and CDR2: LNHNV, YYDKDF (reference sequence). V lost 4 bases to trimming and J lost 5 bases, with 14 bases between them. The CDR3 is 14 residues long. The CDR3 protein is CATSIKGRTYGYTF. For the CDR3, the DNA is TGTGCCACCAGCATTAAAGGACGGACTTATGGCTACACCTTC.

The rearrangement joins TRBV6-5 to TRBJ1-1; 12 nucleotides align to TRBD1. Germline assignment: CDR1 MNHEY and CDR2 SVGAGI. The V and J ends lost 5 bases and 6 bases, in that order; junction bases with no gene match: 1. This CDR3 has 13 residues. Here the CDR3 reads CASSRDRGPEAFF. The CDR3 DNA sequence: TGTGCCAGCAGTAGGGACAGGGGGCCTGAAGCTTTCTTT.

This clone was detected only once. V is TRBV9 and J is TRBJ2-3; 10 positions agree with TRBD2. CDR1 is SGDLS, CDR2 YYNGEE, per germline. The V gene end was trimmed by 0 bases and the J gene end by 8 bases; junction bases not matched to a gene: 6. CDR3 size: 15 residues. The CDR3 protein is CASSVGTSGIATQYF. The CDR3 DNA is TGTGCCAGCAGCGTAGGTACTAGCGGGATCGCTACGCAGTATTTT.

The rearrangement uses TRBV18 and TRBJ1-2; D is unresolved. The CDR3 has 14 amino acids. Germline lookup yields CDR1 KGHSH and CDR2 LQKENI. Trimming pared 0 bases from V and 5 bases from J, leaving 10 bases between. The CDR3, as DNA: TGTGCCAGCTCACCACCCGGGGTTTCGTATGGCTACACCTTC. Protein product: CASSPPGVSYGYTF.

This chain uses TRBV18 with TRBJ2-7; 11 bases map to TRBD2. With 3 bases clipped from V and 3 bases from J, the junction kept 7 bases outside the gene matches. CDR1 KGHSH and CDR2 LQKENI come from the germline V gene. The CDR3 is 16 residues long. The CDR3 reads CASSPTSGRESYEQYF. In nucleotides, the CDR3 is TGTGCCAGCTCACCTACTAGCGGGAGAGAAAGCTACGAGCAGTACTTC. The entire variable domain, with the rest obtained from reference TRBV18 and TRBJ2-7, is as follows: NAGVMQNPRHLVRRRGQEARLRCSPMKGHSHVYWYRQLPEEGLKFMVYLQKENIIDESGMPKERFSAEFPKEGPSILRIQQVVRGDSAAYFCASSPTSGRESYEQYFGPGTRLTVT.

V and J are TRBV7-8 and TRBJ2-1; weak D call: TRBD2 (6 bases). This CDR3 has 15 residues. Trimming removed 2 bases from V and 7 bases from J, with 15 bases in between. Germline lookup yields CDR1 SGHVS and CDR2 FQNEAQ. The CDR3 bases are TGTGCCAGCAGCTTATTAAGGGACTTATGGAATGAGCAGTTCTTC. It translates to CASSLLRDLWNEQFF.

This clone has more than one count but fewer than ten. The chain links TRBV6-5 to TRBJ2-7; possibly TRBD1 for D (5 bases). The V and J ends lost 8 bases and 3 bases respectively, with 17 bases between them. CDR3 length equals 14 residues. CDR1 and CDR2 (germline): MNHEY, SVGAGI. Here the CDR3 reads CASCSSGSGYEQYF. The CDR3, as DNA: TGTGCCAGCTGTTCTTCAGGGTCAGGCTACGAGCAGTACTTC.

The rearrangement links TRBV6-5 to TRBJ2-1; TRBD2 agrees at 7 bases. This CDR3 region has 13 residues. Germline trimming cut 0 bases from V and 11 bases from J; bases unmatched to any gene: 4. The germline CDR1 and CDR2 sequences are MNHEY and SVGAGI. This chain's CDR3 is CASSYSSSGQQFF. The CDR3 nucleotides read TGTGCCAGCAGTTACTCCTCTAGCGGCCAGCAGTTCTTC.

The chain uses TRBV20-1 and TRBJ2-7; D is perhaps TRBD2 (6 bases). Trimming left V 3 bases short and J 6 bases short, with 18 bases between. Looked up from germline, CDR1 is DFQATT and CDR2 is SNEGSKA (reference sequence). This CDR3 has 14 residues. CDR3 in DNA: TGCAGTGCTAGTTCCCTTCTGGCGGGACGCGAGCAGTACTTC. Encoded protein: CSASSLLAGREQYF.

The chain uses TRBV4-1 and TRBJ1-5; D not certain. Per germline, CDR1 MGHRA and CDR2 YSYEKL. The CDR3 consists of 16 residues. The V end lost 0 bases, the J end lost 3 bases, and 12 bases lay between the germline ends. CDR3 coding DNA: TGCGCCAGCAGCCAAGACCTATACAGCTACAATCAGCCCCAGCATTTT. Its translation is CASSQDLYSYNQPQHF.

This clone was seen once. The chain combines TRBV27 with TRBJ1-5, with D unresolved. Trimming left V 6 bases short and J 2 bases short, with 11 bases between. The CDR3 runs to 14 residues. Germline values: CDR1 MNHEY, CDR2 SMNVEV (reference sequence). CDR3 DNA sequence: TGTGCCAGCAGCAAAAACTCGGGCAATCAGCCCCAGCATTTT. As protein: CASSKNSGNQPQHF.

V and J are TRBV7-9 and TRBJ2-1; 8 bases match TRBD2. Germline lookup yields CDR1 SEHNR and CDR2 FQNEAQ (reference sequence). The CDR3 contains 18 residues. J gave up 3 bases and V 5 bases, and 15 bases lay outside the gene matches. Written as DNA, the CDR3 is TGTGCCAGCAGCATCCCCTCCCGGACTAGCTTTGGCTACAATGAGCAGTTCTTC. Encoded protein: CASSIPSRTSFGYNEQFF.

The chain couples TRBV30 to TRBJ1-5; D gene uncertain. The CDR3 consists of 13 residues. Germline V gene data show CDR1 as GTSNPN and CDR2 as SVGIG (reference sequence). With 4 bases removed from V and 4 bases from J, the gap between germline ends came to 11 bases. The CDR3 reads CAWTGSPNQPQHF. The CDR3 DNA sequence: TGTGCCTGGACGGGCAGCCCGAATCAGCCCCAGCATTTT.

This sequence joins TRBV2 and TRBJ2-3, with D hard to call. The germline V and J ends were trimmed by 6 bases and 0 bases, with 4 bases remaining between them. The CDR3 is 12 amino acids. Per the germline V gene, CDR1 is SNHLY and CDR2 is FYNNEI. CDR3 coding DNA: TGTGCCAGCAGCTTAAGCACAGATACGCAGTATTTT. Its protein is CASSLSTDTQYF.

The chain joins TRBV9 to TRBJ2-1; the D is unclear. V was clipped by 2 bases and J by 0 bases, with 15 bases between them. The CDR3 is 17 amino acids. Looked up from germline, CDR1 is SGDLS and CDR2 is YYNGEE. CDR3 residues: CASSVGVGLSSYNEQFF. The CDR3 nucleotides read TGTGCCAGCAGCGTGGGTGTCGGCCTGAGCTCCTACAATGAGCAGTTCTTC.

This chain connects TRBV24-1 to TRBJ1-5; D gene unclear. Germline CDR1 KGHDR, CDR2 SFDVKD. The CDR3 length is 13 residues. V gave up 4 bases and J gave up 0 bases, with 3 bases separating them. The CDR3 is CATSEYSNQPQHF. The CDR3, as DNA: TGTGCCACCAGTGAGTATAGCAATCAGCCCCAGCATTTT.

The J gene is TRBJ2-7, the V gene TRBV25-1; 7 bases fit TRBD1. There are 14 residues in the CDR3. The germline V gene has CDR1 MGHDK and CDR2 SYGVNS. Trimming at V came to 4 bases and at J to 6 bases, leaving 9 bases not matched to a gene. The CDR3 sequence is CASSGRQGDSEQYF. The CDR3 DNA sequence: TGTGCCAGCAGTGGACGACAAGGGGACAGCGAGCAGTACTTC.

The V gene is TRBV4-2, the J gene TRBJ2-1; D is unclear. V lost 0 bases, J lost 15 bases, and 15 bases lay in between. Germline loops: CDR1 LGHNA, CDR2 YNFKEQ. The CDR3 covers 13 residues. This chain's CDR3 is CASSQDLTVGWFF. CDR3 bases: TGTGCCAGCAGCCAAGATCTGACGGTAGGATGGTTCTTC.

The chain employs TRBV11-3 and TRBJ2-7, with D maybe TRBD2 (6 bases). This CDR3 is built from 15 residues. Germline loops: CDR1 SGHNT, CDR2 YENEEA. Trimming removed 0 bases at V and 0 bases at J, with 9 bases between. Here the CDR3 DNA reads TGTGCCAGCAGCTTAGAAGCGGGTCTCTCCTACGAGCAGTACTTC. Amino acids: CASSLEAGLSYEQYF. Variable domain in full (rest from reference TRBV11-3 and TRBJ2-7): EAGVVQSPRYKIIEKKQPVAFWCNPISGHNTLYWYLQNLGQGPELLIRYENEEAVDDSQLPKDRFSAERLKGVDSTLKIQPAELGDSAVYLCASSLEAGLSYEQYFGPGTRLTVT.

The chain carries TRBV27 and TRBJ1-2, with 8 bases matching TRBD1. Germline CDR1 reads MNHEY; CDR2 reads SMNVEV (reference sequence). The V segment lost 3 bases and the J segment 0 bases; nucleotides outside the gene matches: 9. CDR3 length: 17 amino acids. CDR3 loop: CASSFKVQGASNYGYTF. Here the CDR3 DNA reads TGTGCCAGCAGTTTTAAGGTCCAGGGGGCTTCTAACTATGGCTACACCTTC.

The V call is TRBV28, the J call TRBJ1-5; 7 positions match TRBD1. Germline V gives CDR1 MDHEN, CDR2 SYDVKM. The V gene end was trimmed by 5 bases and the J gene end by 1 base; junction bases not matched to a gene: 11. The CDR3 is made up of 17 amino acids. The CDR3 nucleotides are TGTGCCAGCAGTCGAGGATCCAGGGGGGTCAGCAATCAGCCCCAGCATTTT. Protein sequence: CASSRGSRGVSNQPQHF.

The chain carries TRBV27 and TRBJ1-1, with a tentative D call TRBD1 (6 bases). Germline CDR1 reads MNHEY; CDR2 reads SMNVEV (reference sequence). The CDR3 contains 18 residues. The ends were cut back, 6 bases at V and 1 base at J, with 24 bases in the middle. The CDR3 DNA is TGTGCCAGCAGCCCCTCGGCCTACAGGGAGATCACGAACACTGAAGCTTTCTTT. The encoded protein is CASSPSAYREITNTEAFF.

This sequence joins TRBV30 and TRBJ2-4, with TRBD1 as a possible D gene (6 bases). The CDR3 consists of 15 residues. Trimming stripped 1 base from V and 0 bases from J, with 10 bases between. The V gene's germline CDR1 is GTSNPN and CDR2 SVGIG (reference sequence). CDR3 nucleotides: TGTGCCTGGAGTGAGGACAGTCTAGCCAAAAACATTCAGTACTTC. Residues: CAWSEDSLAKNIQYF.